The 31 T cell receptor beta chains reported below all come from one sample, sequenced in a study of CD8+ T cells in alopecia areata. Treatment defined: oral pan-JAK inhibitor, 5-10 mg twice daily. Following RNA extraction, reverse transcription yielded cDNA that acted as the sequencing template. Assay: immunoSEQ multiplex PCR; the TCRdb copy retains only in-frame clones and omits some. This sample has roughly 98,000 clones, with around 55% found just once. The input for sequencing was CD8+ T cells sorted from blood, taken at week 4, from a patient treated with tofacitinib. These receptors were obtained from a human donor with alopecia areata.

V is TRBV5-1 and J is TRBJ2-7; perhaps TRBD2 as D (6 bases). With 3 bases removed from V and 2 bases from J, the gap between germline ends came to 18 bases. CDR1 is SGHRS and CDR2 is YFSETQ in the germline V gene. This CDR3 region has 16 residues. The CDR3 is CASSWIPGLLTYEQYF. DNA for the CDR3: TGCGCCAGCAGCTGGATACCGGGACTGCTAACCTACGAGCAGTACTTC.

This clone has more than one count but fewer than ten. V and J are TRBV9 and TRBJ2-7; a possible D gene is TRBD2 (6 bases). Germline loops: CDR1 SGDLS, CDR2 YYNGEE. The CDR3 totals 14 residues. Trimming left V 6 bases short and J 1 base short, with 14 bases between. The CDR3 sequence is CASTPGDSSYEQYF. DNA for the CDR3: TGTGCCAGCACCCCTGGGGACTCATCCTACGAGCAGTACTTC.

The chain joins TRBV4-3 to TRBJ2-3, with D unclear. Germline CDR1 LGHNA, CDR2 YSLEER. The CDR3 has 16 residues. Trimming removed 0 bases at V and 2 bases at J, with 12 bases between. The CDR3 loop is CASSQDKGWYTDTQYF. The CDR3 DNA follows: TGCGCCAGCAGCCAAGATAAGGGTTGGTACACAGATACGCAGTATTTT.

The chain joins TRBV4-1 to TRBJ2-7; TRBD1 agrees at 11 bases. CDR1 MGHRA and CDR2 YSYEKL come from the germline V gene. The V segment lost 5 bases and the J segment 2 bases; nucleotides outside the gene matches: 11. CDR3 length: 17 amino acids. CDR3 bases: TGCGCCAGCAGCTCGTCCCGGGACAGGGGGGTAACCTACGAGCAGTACTTC. Its translation is CASSSSRDRGVTYEQYF.

The genes are TRBV4-2 and TRBJ2-2, with 7 bases aligning to TRBD1. This CDR3 has 15 residues. Trimming at V came to 2 bases and at J to 6 bases, leaving 6 bases not matched to a gene. Germline V gene data show CDR1 as LGHNA and CDR2 as YNFKEQ. The CDR3: CASSQTGQAAGELFF. The CDR3 bases are TGTGCCAGCAGCCAAACAGGACAGGCTGCCGGGGAGCTGTTTTTT.

The chain carries TRBV7-2 and TRBJ2-1; D possibly corresponds to TRBD2 (6 bases). The CDR3 sequence is 16 residues long. V lost 4 bases, J lost 4 bases, and 17 bases lay in between. Germline V gene lookup returns CDR1 SGHTA and CDR2 FQGNSA. In DNA, the CDR3 is TGTGCCAGCAGCTGGGCCCTGGAGGGCCCATACAATGAGCAGTTCTTC. Its protein is CASSWALEGPYNEQFF.

This chain links TRBV2 with TRBJ2-3; TRBD2 matches at 8 bases. This CDR3 region has 15 residues. J gave up 4 bases and V 5 bases, and 8 bases lay outside the gene matches. Germline lookup yields CDR1 SNHLY and CDR2 FYNNEI. The CDR3 reads CASSRGTSHSDTQYF. In nucleotides, the CDR3 is TGTGCCAGCAGTCGCGGGACTAGTCATTCAGATACGCAGTATTTT.

The rearrangement links TRBV5-1 to TRBJ1-5; D gene uncertain. The CDR3 covers 15 residues. Trimming stripped 0 bases from V and 0 bases from J, with 7 bases between. Germline lookup yields CDR1 SGHRS and CDR2 YFSETQ. CDR3 loop: CASSLGPDSNQPQHF. Written as DNA, the CDR3 is TGCGCCAGCAGCTTGGGACCAGATAGCAATCAGCCCCAGCATTTT.

The chain combines TRBV6-5 with TRBJ2-1; 7 bases are shared with TRBD1. Germline lookup yields CDR1 MNHEY and CDR2 SVGAGI. CDR3 size: 16 residues. Unmatched junction bases numbered 7, after V lost 0 bases and J lost 5 bases. The CDR3: CASSYSHRDRNNEQFF. The CDR3 bases are TGTGCCAGCAGTTACTCGCACCGGGACAGAAACAATGAGCAGTTCTTC.

V is TRBV27 and J is TRBJ2-1, with TRBD2 identical over 10 bases. CDR3 length: 16 residues. The V gene end was trimmed by 5 bases and the J gene end by 4 bases; junction bases not matched to a gene: 8. CDR1 is MNHEY, CDR2 SMNVEV, per germline (reference sequence). CDR3 sequence: CASSPLAGARYNEQFF. The CDR3 nucleotides are TGTGCCAGCAGTCCGCTAGCGGGAGCTCGGTACAATGAGCAGTTCTTC.

The chain couples TRBV7-2 to TRBJ2-3; 7 bases map to TRBD2. The ends lost 5 bases at V and 5 bases at J; junction bases unmatched: 7. The CDR3 length is 14 residues. CDR1 and CDR2 from the germline V gene are SGHTA and FQGNSA. The DNA of the CDR3 is TGTGCCAGCAGCCCGGTGGGCGGGGGAGATACGCAGTATTTT. Amino acids: CASSPVGGGDTQYF.

This clone appeared a single time. This chain uses TRBV7-8 with TRBJ2-7; 9 bases fit TRBD1. Per the germline V gene, CDR1 is SGHVS and CDR2 is FQNEAQ. V shed 4 bases, J shed 7 bases, and the junction held 5 bases outside the gene matches. The CDR3 is made up of 13 amino acids. The CDR3 DNA reads as TGTGCCAGCAGCTGGGGGACAGGGTGGGAGCAGTACTTC. Encoded protein: CASSWGTGWEQYF.

The chain joins TRBV27 to TRBJ2-7; D tentatively fits TRBD1 or TRBD2 (5 bases each). Between the trimmed V and J ends, which lost 3 bases and 0 bases, there was a span of 12 bases. The CDR3 consists of 15 residues. Per the germline V gene, CDR1 is MNHEY and CDR2 is SMNVEV (reference sequence). The DNA for the CDR3 is TGTGCCAGCAGTTTTGGGACCCAAAGCTCCTACGAGCAGTACTTC. This sequence encodes CASSFGTQSSYEQYF.

This clone came up a few times. The chain is built from TRBV9 and TRBJ2-7; D is undetermined. Deletions cut 3 bases from V and 7 bases from J, with 11 bases between. There are 12 residues in the CDR3. Germline V gene data show CDR1 as SGDLS and CDR2 as YYNGEE. CDR3 coding DNA: TGTGCCAGCAGCGCCACCCCTGGGGAGCAGTACTTC. Residues: CASSATPGEQYF.

V gene TRBV10-3 combines with J gene TRBJ1-2; weak D call: TRBD1 (6 bases). V lost 0 bases and J 7 bases, leaving 18 bases between the germline ends. The germline V gene has CDR1 ENHRY and CDR2 SYGVKD. The CDR3 loop spans 16 amino acids. The CDR3 here is CAISESGAQSLSGYTF. The CDR3 nucleotides read TGTGCCATCAGTGAGTCGGGGGCCCAAAGCCTCTCTGGCTACACCTTC.

The V and J genes are TRBV27 and TRBJ2-3, with D uncertain. The germline V gene encodes CDR1 MNHEY and CDR2 SMNVEV (reference sequence). There are 12 residues in the CDR3. With 6 bases removed from V and 7 bases from J, the gap between germline ends came to 11 bases. The CDR3 sequence is CASSSPENTQYF. DNA of the CDR3: TGTGCCAGCAGCTCCCCGGAGAATACGCAGTATTTT.

This clone came up a few times. The J gene is TRBJ2-7, the V gene TRBV7-9, with D perhaps matching TRBD1 or TRBD2 (5 bases each). Per germline, CDR1 SEHNR and CDR2 FQNEAQ (reference sequence). The CDR3 spans 12 residues. Trimming removed 5 bases from V and 6 bases from J, with 11 bases in between. CDR3 protein: CASSPLGGEQYF. The CDR3 nucleotides read TGTGCCAGCAGCCCCCTTGGGGGCGAGCAGTACTTC.

The chain combines TRBV27 with TRBJ2-1; 12 bases line up with TRBD2. Germline-derived CDR1 and CDR2 are MNHEY and SMNVEV (reference sequence). The CDR3 totals 14 residues. Germline trimming cut 6 bases from V and 7 bases from J; bases unmatched to any gene: 4. CDR3: CASRGLAGLNEQFF. DNA of the CDR3: TGTGCCAGCAGAGGACTAGCGGGACTGAATGAGCAGTTCTTC.

V usage is TRBV5-1 and J usage is TRBJ2-1; 12 positions match TRBD2. The CDR3 sequence is 16 residues long. Per germline, CDR1 SGHRS and CDR2 YFSETQ. The ends lost 2 bases at V and 2 bases at J; junction bases unmatched: 2. CDR3 protein: CASSFRTSGAYNEQFF. In DNA, the CDR3 is TGCGCCAGCAGCTTCAGGACTAGCGGGGCCTACAATGAGCAGTTCTTC.

This clone was recorded only once. The genes are TRBV27 and TRBJ1-1, with TRBD1 identical over 9 bases. The CDR3 runs 15 residues. CDR1 and CDR2 from the germline V gene are MNHEY and SMNVEV (reference sequence). Trimming cost V 3 bases and J 1 base; bases outside gene matches: 3. CDR3 in amino acids: CASSLTGGKNTEAFF. The CDR3 DNA reads TGTGCCAGCAGTTTGACAGGGGGGAAGAACACTGAAGCTTTCTTT.

The chain employs TRBV5-1 and TRBJ2-3; no clear D gene. Germline-derived CDR1 and CDR2 are SGHRS and YFSETQ. The CDR3 loop spans 16 amino acids. With 0 bases removed from V and 2 bases from J, the gap between germline ends came to 13 bases. The CDR3 protein is CASSLGVSATTDTQYF. The CDR3 coding sequence is TGCGCCAGCAGCTTGGGTGTGTCAGCGACCACAGATACGCAGTATTTT. Using reference TRBV5-1 and TRBJ2-3 for the parts outside the CDR3, the full variable domain is KAGVTQTPRYLIKTRGQQVTLSCSPISGHRSVSWYQQTPGQGLQFLFEYFSETQRNKGNFPGRFSGRQFSNSRSEMNVSTLELGDSALYLCASSLGVSATTDTQYFGPGTRLTVL.

The rearrangement joins TRBV6-1 to TRBJ2-1; D unclear. The CDR3 extends over 16 amino acids. The V end lost 2 bases, the J end lost 5 bases, and 16 bases lay between the germline ends. Per the germline V gene, CDR1 is MNHNS and CDR2 is SASEGT. The CDR3 bases are TGTGCCAGCAGTGAATTAGTTGGAACAGCAAACAATGAGCAGTTCTTC. It specifies CASSELVGTANNEQFF.

The chain is built from TRBV6-5 and TRBJ1-1; D is unclear. This CDR3 has 15 residues. CDR1 is MNHEY and CDR2 is SVGAGI in the germline V gene. Trimming removed 2 bases from V and 1 base from J, with 11 bases in between. The CDR3 loop reads CASSYSRYRNTEAFF. Written as DNA, the CDR3 is TGTGCCAGCAGTTACAGCAGGTACAGGAACACTGAAGCTTTCTTT.

V is TRBV6-5 and J is TRBJ2-3; D not certain. The germline V gene encodes CDR1 MNHEY and CDR2 SVGAGI. The CDR3 covers 13 residues. Trimming took off 0 bases at V and 5 bases at J, with 6 bases between the two ends. The CDR3 bases are TGTGCCAGCAGTTACTCTAAGAGAGATACGCAGTATTTT. It specifies CASSYSKRDTQYF.

The rearrangement links TRBV28 to TRBJ2-3; D possibly corresponds to TRBD2 (5 bases). The V gene lost 1 base and the J gene lost 0 bases, with 11 bases spanning the gap. Per the germline V gene, CDR1 is MDHEN and CDR2 is SYDVKM. There are 16 residues in the CDR3. DNA for the CDR3: TGTGCCAGCAGTTTATTCGGACTCACTAGCACAGATACGCAGTATTTT. Translation: CASSLFGLTSTDTQYF.

The J gene is TRBJ2-2, the V gene TRBV27; weak D call: TRBD1 (6 bases). V dropped 7 bases and J dropped 5 bases, with 14 bases sitting between them. Germline V CDR1 and CDR2: MNHEY, SMNVEV (reference sequence). The CDR3 consists of 14 residues. The CDR3 here is CASMAGVTTGELFF. The CDR3 DNA sequence: TGTGCCAGCATGGCAGGGGTTACGACCGGGGAGCTGTTTTTT.

The chain uses TRBV4-3 and TRBJ2-7; 10 nucleotides agree with TRBD1. This CDR3 spans 15 amino acids. With 3 bases clipped from V and 4 bases from J, the junction kept 6 bases outside the gene matches. Germline V gene sequence: CDR1 LGHNA, CDR2 YSLEER. CDR3 residues: CASSHSGTGEYEQYF. In nucleotides, the CDR3 is TGCGCCAGCAGCCACTCCGGGACAGGGGAATACGAGCAGTACTTC.

The V and J genes are TRBV16 and TRBJ2-1; 7 positions agree with TRBD1. V was pared by 3 bases and J by 9 bases, with 5 bases of the junction left unmatched. Germline V CDR1 and CDR2: KGHSY, FQNENV. The length of the CDR3 is 13 residues. The CDR3 DNA sequence: TGTGCCAGCAGCCAGACAGGGACCTTTGAGCAGTTCTTC. This translates into CASSQTGTFEQFF.

The rearrangement joins TRBV6-5 to TRBJ2-7; D gene ambiguous. Germline V gene data show CDR1 as MNHEY and CDR2 as SVGAGI. The CDR3 is made up of 14 amino acids. V lost 2 bases and J lost 0, with 8 bases in between. The CDR3, as DNA: TGTGCCAGCAGTTACGCTAGGACCTCCTACGAGCAGTACTTC. Translation gives CASSYARTSYEQYF.

The V gene is TRBV9, the J gene TRBJ2-1, with D perhaps matching TRBD1 (5 bases). Germline-derived CDR1 and CDR2 are SGDLS and YYNGEE. Trimming took 2 bases from V and 5 from J, leaving 5 bases between them. This CDR3 is built from 12 residues. The CDR3, as DNA: TGTGCCAGCAGCGTGGGGCACAATGAGCAGTTCTTC. Translating gives CASSVGHNEQFF.

The rearrangement joins TRBV5-4 to TRBJ2-7; TRBD2 matches 13 bases. CDR3 size: 18 residues. Germline V gives CDR1 SGHNT, CDR2 YYREEE (reference sequence). The V gene end was trimmed by 4 bases and the J gene end by 5 bases; junction bases not matched to a gene: 15. Written as DNA, the CDR3 is TGTGCCAGCAGCCTAGACCAGGGACTAGCGGGGCCGGGCCACGAGCAGTACTTC. Translated: CASSLDQGLAGPGHEQYF. The full variable domain, rest sourced from reference TRBV5-4 and TRBJ2-7, is ETGVTQSPTHLIKTRGQQVTLRCSSQSGHNTVSWYQQALGQGPQFIFQYYREEENGRGNFPPRFSGLQFPNYSSELNVNALELDDSALYLCASSLDQGLAGPGHEQYFGPGTRLTVT.